This T cell receptor beta chain was retrieved from a study of blood T cell repertoires in COVID-19 (dated by TCRdb to about 2020). Study-level background: The collaborator samples originated in the United States, Italy and Spain and spanned the acute and convalescent phases of COVID-19. Where available, HLA class I and class II types were obtained from metadata supplied by the sample provider rather than from assay-based typing. Samples were obtained from the ongoing ImmuneRACE study (first 160 participants) and from 1,254 subjects provided by 6 global collaborators. The material from the prospective study consisted of cDNA or gDNA derived from T cells, B-cell-depleted T cells, or PBMCs. The sample metadata nearly always contained a de-identified subject ID, COVID-19 status, age in years and sex. The repertoires were released in a freely available public database intended as a resource for research on the immune response to SARS-CoV-2. The dataset comprised deeply sampled blood TCRbeta repertoires from subjects exposed to, actively infected with, or recovered from COVID-19. The research as a whole found: The quantity of clinical and demographic metadata differed by source and by participant and was supplied without curation.

The immunoSEQ Assay, a bias-controlled multiplex PCR, was used to amplify TCRbeta CDR3 regions from genomic DNA. Processing in the source paper ran as follows. Within the assay, amplification of reference gene primers was used to estimate how many nucleated cells each sample contained. To quantify the absolute abundance of each unique TCRbeta CDR3 rearrangement, sequence reads were collapsed and filtered. For each sample, productive Simpson clonality was calculated by taking the square root of Simpson's diversity index across productive rearrangements. TCRdb holds this immuneACCESS table with in-frame rearrangements only. Some clones are missing; in checked studies, unresolved V genes explain under half, and the rest has no known cause. For V, J and clone size, that table is used; D and trimming come from the DNA. In all, the sample holds under 25,000 clones, and about 90% of those were seen once. Under 8.5% of the sample comes from the top ten.

On this clone itself: Its antigen is unknown. No much larger clone exists at a distance of one base, and base qualities are not known.

Trimming removed 9 bases from V and 4 bases from J; the gene matches leave 17 bases unexplained. The CDR3, from cysteine to phenylalanine, totals 16 residues. Of all the DNA, just the CDR3 is kept, 48 bases in frame from base 1. For CDR1 and CDR2, the germline V gene lists MNHGY and SVAAGI. Each collaborating institution followed its own protocols to collect whole blood in K2EDTA tubes. For TCRbeta analysis, collaborator samples were shipped as frozen whole blood, as isolated PBMCs, or as DNA extracted from either sample type. Sequenced input: peripheral blood. This TCR derives from a human donor with active COVID-19. The donor label of this sample is uncertain. The sequence joins TRBV6-9 to TRBJ1-1; 7 central bases correspond to TRBD1. Here the CDR3 is given as CARLRDSLRWATEAFF. In nucleotides, the sequence is TGTGCCAGGCTCCGGGACAGCCTCCGTTGGGCCACTGAAGCTTTCTTT.